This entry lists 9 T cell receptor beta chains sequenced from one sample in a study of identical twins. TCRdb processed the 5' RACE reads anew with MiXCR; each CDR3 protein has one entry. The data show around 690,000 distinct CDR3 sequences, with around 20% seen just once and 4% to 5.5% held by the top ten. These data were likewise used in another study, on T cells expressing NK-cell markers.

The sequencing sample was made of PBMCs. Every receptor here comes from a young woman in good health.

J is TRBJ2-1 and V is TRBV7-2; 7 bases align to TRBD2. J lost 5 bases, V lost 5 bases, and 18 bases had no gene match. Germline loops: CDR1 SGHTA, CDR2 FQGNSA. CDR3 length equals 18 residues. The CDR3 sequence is CASSSAEAPGLTDNEQFF. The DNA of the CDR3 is TGTGCCAGCAGCAGCGCGGAGGCCCCGGGACTAACAGACAATGAGCAGTTCTTC.

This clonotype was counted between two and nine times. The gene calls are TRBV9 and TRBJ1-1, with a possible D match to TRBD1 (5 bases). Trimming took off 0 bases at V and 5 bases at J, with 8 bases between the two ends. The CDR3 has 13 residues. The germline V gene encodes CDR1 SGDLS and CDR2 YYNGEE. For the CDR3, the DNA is TGTGCCAGCAGCGTAGGGGGGAGGACTGAAGCTTTCTTT. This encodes CASSVGGRTEAFF.

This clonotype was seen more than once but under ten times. The CDR3 DNA sequence: TGCGCCAGCAGCTTGGTCCCGCAGAGCACAGATACGCAGTATTTT. It specifies CASSLVPQSTDTQYF. V is TRBV5-1 and J is TRBJ2-3; no firm D call. Germline lookup yields CDR1 SGHRS and CDR2 YFSETQ. Trimming took off 0 bases at V and 0 bases at J, with 8 bases between the two ends. This CDR3 is 15 amino acids long.

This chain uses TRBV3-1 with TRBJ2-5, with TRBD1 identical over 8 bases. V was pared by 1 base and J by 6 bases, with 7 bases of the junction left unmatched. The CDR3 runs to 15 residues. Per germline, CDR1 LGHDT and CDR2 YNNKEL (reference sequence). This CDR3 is CASSQGGGQGKTQYF. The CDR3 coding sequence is TGTGCCAGCAGCCAAGGGGGAGGACAGGGCAAGACCCAGTACTTC.

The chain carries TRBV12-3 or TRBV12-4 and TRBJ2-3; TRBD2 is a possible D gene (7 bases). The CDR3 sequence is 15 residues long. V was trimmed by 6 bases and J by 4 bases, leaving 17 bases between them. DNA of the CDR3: TGTGCCAGCAGGCCGGGGGGCGGTTTTTCAGATACGCAGTATTTT. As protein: CASRPGGGFSDTQYF.

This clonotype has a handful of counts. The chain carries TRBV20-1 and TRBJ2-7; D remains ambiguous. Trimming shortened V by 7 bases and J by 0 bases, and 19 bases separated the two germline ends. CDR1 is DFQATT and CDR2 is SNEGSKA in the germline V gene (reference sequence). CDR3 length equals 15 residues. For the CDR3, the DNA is TGCAGTGGCTTACAGAGGCGATTAAGCTCCTACGAGCAGTACTTC. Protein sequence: CSGLQRRLSSYEQYF.

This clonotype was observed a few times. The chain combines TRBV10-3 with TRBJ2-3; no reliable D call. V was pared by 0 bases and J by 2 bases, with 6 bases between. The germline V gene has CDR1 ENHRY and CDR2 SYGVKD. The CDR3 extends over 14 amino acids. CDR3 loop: CAISESPHTDTQYF. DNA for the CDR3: TGTGCCATCAGTGAGTCCCCACACACAGATACGCAGTATTTT.

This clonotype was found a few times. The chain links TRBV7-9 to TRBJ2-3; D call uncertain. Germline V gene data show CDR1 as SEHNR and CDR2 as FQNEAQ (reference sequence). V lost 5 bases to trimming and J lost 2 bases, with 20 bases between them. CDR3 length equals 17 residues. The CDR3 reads CASSTPKRDRYTDTQYF. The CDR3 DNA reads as TGTGCCAGCAGCACGCCCAAGCGCGATAGGTACACAGATACGCAGTATTTT.

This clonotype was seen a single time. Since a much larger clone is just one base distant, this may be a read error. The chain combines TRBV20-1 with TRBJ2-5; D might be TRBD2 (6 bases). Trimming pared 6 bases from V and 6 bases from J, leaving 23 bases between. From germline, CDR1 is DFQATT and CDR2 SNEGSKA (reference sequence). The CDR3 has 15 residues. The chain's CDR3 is CSAKAARGGGKTQYF. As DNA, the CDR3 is TGCAGTGCAAAAGCAGCGAGAGGCGGCGGGAAGACCCAGTACTTC.